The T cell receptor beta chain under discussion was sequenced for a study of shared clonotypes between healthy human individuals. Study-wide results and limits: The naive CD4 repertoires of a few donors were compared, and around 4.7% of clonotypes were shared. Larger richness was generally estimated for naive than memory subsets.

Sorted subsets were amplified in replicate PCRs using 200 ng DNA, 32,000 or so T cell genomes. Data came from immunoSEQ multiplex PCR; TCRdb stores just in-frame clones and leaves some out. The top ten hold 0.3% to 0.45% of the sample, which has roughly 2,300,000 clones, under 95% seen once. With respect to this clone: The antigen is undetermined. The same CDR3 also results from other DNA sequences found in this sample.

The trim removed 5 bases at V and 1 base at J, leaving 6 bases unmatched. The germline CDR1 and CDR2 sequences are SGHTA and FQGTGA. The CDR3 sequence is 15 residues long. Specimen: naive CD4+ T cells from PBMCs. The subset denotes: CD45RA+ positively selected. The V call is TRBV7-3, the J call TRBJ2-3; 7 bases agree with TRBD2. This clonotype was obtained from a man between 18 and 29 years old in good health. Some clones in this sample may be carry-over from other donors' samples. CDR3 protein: CASSLASGRTDTQYF. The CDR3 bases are TGTGCCAGCAGCCTCGCTAGCGGACGCACAGATACGCAGTATTTT.